The clone carrying this T cell receptor (beta chain) was picked up a small number of times. Its antigen is currently unknown. The sample belongs to a study of CD8+ T cells in alopecia areata. Overall study: Treatment ran 6 to 18 months, with 6 months of follow-up afterward. Scoring of severity for treated patients was based on percentage of affected scalp area.

The sequencing template was cDNA reverse transcribed from extracted RNA. The table came from immunoSEQ multiplex PCR; TCRdb's copy has only in-frame clones and leaves some out. The data hold more than 200,000 clones, with over 60% observed a single time. The study's findings and limits: Researchers report lesional scalp, most notably alopecia totalis/universalis, outstripped normal scalp in clonality. Mice showed clearer TCR sharing than patients did, a gap that was possibly HLA-related.

The sample's treatment: oral pan-JAK inhibitor, 5-10 mg twice daily. Trimming took 5 bases from V and 3 from J; bases not matched to a gene: 8. The CDR3 loop spans 15 amino acids. The germline V gene has CDR1 MNHEY and CDR2 SVGAGI. The rearrangement links TRBV6-5 to TRBJ2-7, with TRBD1 matching 9 bases. The sequences come from CD4+ T cells sorted from blood, collected at week 4, from a patient treated with tofacitinib. The clonotype originates from a human donor with alopecia areata. The CDR3 reads CASSASGTGNYEQYF. The CDR3 DNA sequence: TGTGCCAGCAGTGCCTCCGGGACAGGGAACTACGAGCAGTACTTC.